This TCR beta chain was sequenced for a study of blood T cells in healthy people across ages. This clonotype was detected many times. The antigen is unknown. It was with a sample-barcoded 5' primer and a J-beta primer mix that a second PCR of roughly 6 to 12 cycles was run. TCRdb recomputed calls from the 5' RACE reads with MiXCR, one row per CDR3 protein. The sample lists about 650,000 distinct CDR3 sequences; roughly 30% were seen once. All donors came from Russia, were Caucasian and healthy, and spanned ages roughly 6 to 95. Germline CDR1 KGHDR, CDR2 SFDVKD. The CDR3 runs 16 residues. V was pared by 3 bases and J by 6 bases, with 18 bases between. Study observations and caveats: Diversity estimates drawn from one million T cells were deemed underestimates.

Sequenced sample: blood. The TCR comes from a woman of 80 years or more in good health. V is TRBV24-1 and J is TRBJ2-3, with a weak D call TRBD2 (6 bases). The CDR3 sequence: CATSDGGLGVADTQYF. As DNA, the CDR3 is TGTGCCACCAGTGATGGAGGGTTGGGAGTTGCGGATACGCAGTATTTT.